The sequence of this T cell receptor beta chain was determined in a study of CD8 T cells in ankylosing spondylitis. Making use of molecular barcodes, quantitative 5'-RACE generated TCR beta libraries. MiXCR, applied by TCRdb to the 5' RACE reads, yields one record per CDR3 protein. The table lists 300,000 to 350,000 distinct CDR3 sequences, roughly 12% of them singletons. This clonotype appeared many times. Its antigen is undetermined. Study-wide points: Disease-linked clones reportedly concentrated significantly in matched ankylosing spondylitis synovial fluid. Certain motif variants had earlier been reported in reactive arthritis synovial fluid and blood.

J lost 13 bases, V lost 3 bases, and 5 bases had no gene match. CDR1 MDHEN and CDR2 SYDVKM come from the germline V gene. CDR3 length: 14 residues. Sequencing was done on a sample of blood, either unsorted or a sorted T cell fraction (not recorded which). The rearrangement links TRBV28 to TRBJ2-5; 16 nucleotides agree with TRBD2. The origin of this receptor is a female donor with ankylosing spondylitis or in good health (not recorded which). The CDR3 DNA reads TGTGCCAGCAGTTTCGGGACTAGCGGGGGGGCCCCGTACTTC. This codes for CASSFGTSGGAPYF.